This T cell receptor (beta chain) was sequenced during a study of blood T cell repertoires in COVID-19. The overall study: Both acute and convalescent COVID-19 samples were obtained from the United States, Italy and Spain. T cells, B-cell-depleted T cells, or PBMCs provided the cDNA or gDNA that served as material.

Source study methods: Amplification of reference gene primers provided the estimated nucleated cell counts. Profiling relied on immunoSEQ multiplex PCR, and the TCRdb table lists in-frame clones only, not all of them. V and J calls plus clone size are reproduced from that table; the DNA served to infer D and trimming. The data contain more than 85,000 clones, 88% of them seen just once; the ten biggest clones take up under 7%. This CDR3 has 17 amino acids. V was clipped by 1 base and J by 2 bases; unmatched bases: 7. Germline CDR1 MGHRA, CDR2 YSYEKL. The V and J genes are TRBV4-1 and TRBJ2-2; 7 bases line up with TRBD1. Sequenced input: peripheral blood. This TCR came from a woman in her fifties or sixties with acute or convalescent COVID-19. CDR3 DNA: TGCGCCAGCAGCCAAGCCTCCGGACAGGTCAACACCGGGGAGCTGTTTTTT. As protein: CASSQASGQVNTGELFF.